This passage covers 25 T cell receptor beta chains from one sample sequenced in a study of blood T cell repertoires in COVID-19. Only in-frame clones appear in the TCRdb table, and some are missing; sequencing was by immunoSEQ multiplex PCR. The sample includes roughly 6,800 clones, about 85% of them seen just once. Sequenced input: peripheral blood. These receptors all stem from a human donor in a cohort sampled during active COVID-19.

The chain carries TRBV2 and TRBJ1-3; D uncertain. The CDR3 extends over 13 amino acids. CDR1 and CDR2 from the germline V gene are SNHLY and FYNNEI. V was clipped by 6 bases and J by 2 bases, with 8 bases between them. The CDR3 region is CASSQNPGNTIYF. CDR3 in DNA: TGTGCCAGCAGCCAGAACCCTGGAAACACCATATATTTT.

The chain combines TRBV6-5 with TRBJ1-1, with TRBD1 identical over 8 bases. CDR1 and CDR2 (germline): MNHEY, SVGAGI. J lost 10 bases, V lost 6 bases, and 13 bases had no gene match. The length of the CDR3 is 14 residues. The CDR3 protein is CASRTDRAAPGAFF. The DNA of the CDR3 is TGTGCCAGCAGGACGGACAGGGCGGCGCCGGGAGCTTTCTTT.

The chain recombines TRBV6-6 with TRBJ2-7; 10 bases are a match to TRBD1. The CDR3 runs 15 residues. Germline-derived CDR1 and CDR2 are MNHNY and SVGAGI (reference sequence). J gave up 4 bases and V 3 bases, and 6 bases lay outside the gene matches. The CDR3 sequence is CASSYLGQGIYEQYF. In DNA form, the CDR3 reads TGTGCCAGCAGTTATTTGGGACAGGGGATTTACGAGCAGTACTTC.

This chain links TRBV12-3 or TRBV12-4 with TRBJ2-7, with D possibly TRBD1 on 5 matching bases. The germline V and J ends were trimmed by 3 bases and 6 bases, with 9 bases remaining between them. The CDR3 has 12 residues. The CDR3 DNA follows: TGTGCCAGCAGTTTCATAAGGGGCGAGCAGTACTTC. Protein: CASSFIRGEQYF.

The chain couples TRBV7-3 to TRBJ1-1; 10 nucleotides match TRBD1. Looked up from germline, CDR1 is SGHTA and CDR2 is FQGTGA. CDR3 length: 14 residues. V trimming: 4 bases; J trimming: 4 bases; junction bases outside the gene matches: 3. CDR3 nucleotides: TGTGCCAGCAGCTCGACAGGGGGCGTCACTGAAGCTTTCTTT. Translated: CASSSTGGVTEAFF.

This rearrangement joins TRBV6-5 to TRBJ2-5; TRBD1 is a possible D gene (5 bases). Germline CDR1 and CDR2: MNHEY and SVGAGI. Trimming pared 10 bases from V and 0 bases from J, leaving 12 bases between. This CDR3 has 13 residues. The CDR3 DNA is TGTGCCACCATTAAGACAGACCAAGAGACCCAGTACTTC. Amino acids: CATIKTDQETQYF.

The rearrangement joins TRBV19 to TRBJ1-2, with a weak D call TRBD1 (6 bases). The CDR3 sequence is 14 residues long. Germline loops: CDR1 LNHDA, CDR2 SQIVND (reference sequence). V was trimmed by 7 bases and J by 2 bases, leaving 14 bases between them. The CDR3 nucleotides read TGTGCCAGTAAGCGGGACAAATTGAACTATGGCTACACCTTC. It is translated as CASKRDKLNYGYTF.

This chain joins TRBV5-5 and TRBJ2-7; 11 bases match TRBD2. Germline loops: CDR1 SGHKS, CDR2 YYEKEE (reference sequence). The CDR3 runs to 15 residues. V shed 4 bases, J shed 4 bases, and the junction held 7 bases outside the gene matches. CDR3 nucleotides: TGTGCCAGCAGCACACTAGCGGGGGTCCGTTACGAGCAGTACTTC. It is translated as CASSTLAGVRYEQYF.

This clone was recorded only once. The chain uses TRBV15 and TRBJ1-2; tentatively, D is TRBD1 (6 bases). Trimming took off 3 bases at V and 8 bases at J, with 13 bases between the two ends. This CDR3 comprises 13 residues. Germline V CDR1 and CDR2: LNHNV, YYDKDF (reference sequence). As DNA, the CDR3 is TGTGCCACCAGCAGGGACAGAGATCTAGGCTACACCTTC. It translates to CATSRDRDLGYTF.

CDR3 DNA: TGTGCCAGCAGTCCAGGACAGGGTGGCTACACCTTC. Its protein is CASSPGQGGYTF. The gene calls are TRBV27 and TRBJ1-2; 8 positions agree with TRBD1. With V trimmed by 5 bases and J by 7 bases, 3 bases remained unmatched. The CDR3 has 12 residues. Germline lookup yields CDR1 MNHEY and CDR2 SMNVEV (reference sequence).

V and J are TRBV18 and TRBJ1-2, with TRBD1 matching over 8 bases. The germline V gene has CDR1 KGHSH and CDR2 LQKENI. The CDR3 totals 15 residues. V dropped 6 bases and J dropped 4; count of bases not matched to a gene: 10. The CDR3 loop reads CASSPTGQEVYGYTF. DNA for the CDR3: TGTGCCAGCTCCCCGACGGGACAGGAGGTCTATGGCTACACCTTC. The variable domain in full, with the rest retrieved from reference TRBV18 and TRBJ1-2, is NAGVMQNPRHLVRRRGQEARLRCSPMKGHSHVYWYRQLPEEGLKFMVYLQKENIIDESGMPKERFSAEFPKEGPSILRIQQVVRGDSAAYFCASSPTGQEVYGYTFGSGTRLTVV.

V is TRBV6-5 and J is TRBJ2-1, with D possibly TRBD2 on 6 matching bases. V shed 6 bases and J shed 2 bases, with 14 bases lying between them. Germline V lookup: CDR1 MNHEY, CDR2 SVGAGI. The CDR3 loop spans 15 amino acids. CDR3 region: CASSLTSFAYNEQFF. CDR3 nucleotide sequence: TGTGCCAGCAGCCTGACTAGTTTTGCCTACAATGAGCAGTTCTTC.

This CDR3 is CASKISGSINEQYF. CDR3 coding DNA: TGTGCCAGCAAAATTAGCGGGAGCATTAACGAGCAGTACTTC. The V gene is TRBV28, the J gene TRBJ2-7; 9 bases align to TRBD2. Trimming took 7 bases from V and 5 from J; bases not matched to a gene: 9. The CDR3 has 14 residues. Germline V gene data show CDR1 as MDHEN and CDR2 as SYDVKM.

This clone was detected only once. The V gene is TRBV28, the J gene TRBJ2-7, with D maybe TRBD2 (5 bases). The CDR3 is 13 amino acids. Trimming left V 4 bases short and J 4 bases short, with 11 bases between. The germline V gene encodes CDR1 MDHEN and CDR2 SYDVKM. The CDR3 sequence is CASSSSADYEQYF. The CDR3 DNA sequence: TGTGCCAGCAGTTCCTCAGCGGATTACGAGCAGTACTTC. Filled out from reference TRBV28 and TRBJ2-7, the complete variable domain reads DVKVTQSSRYLVKRTGEKVFLECVQDMDHENMFWYRQDPGLGLRLIYFSYDVKMKEKGDIPEGYSVSREKKERFSLILESASTNQTSMYLCASSSSADYEQYFGPGTRLTVT.

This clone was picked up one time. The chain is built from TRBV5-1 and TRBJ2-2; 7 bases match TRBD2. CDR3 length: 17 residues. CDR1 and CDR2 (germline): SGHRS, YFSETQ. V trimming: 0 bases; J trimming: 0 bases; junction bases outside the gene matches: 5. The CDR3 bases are TGCGCCAGCAGCTTGGCCGGGGGGAGATCGAACACCGGGGAGCTGTTTTTT. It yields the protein CASSLAGGRSNTGELFF.

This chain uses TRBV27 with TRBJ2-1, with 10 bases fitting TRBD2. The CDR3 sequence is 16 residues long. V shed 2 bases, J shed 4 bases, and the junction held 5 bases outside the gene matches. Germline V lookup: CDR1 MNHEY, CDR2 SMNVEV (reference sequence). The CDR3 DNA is TGTGCCAGCAGTTTAGGGAGCGGGGGGGCTTACAATGAGCAGTTCTTC. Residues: CASSLGSGGAYNEQFF.

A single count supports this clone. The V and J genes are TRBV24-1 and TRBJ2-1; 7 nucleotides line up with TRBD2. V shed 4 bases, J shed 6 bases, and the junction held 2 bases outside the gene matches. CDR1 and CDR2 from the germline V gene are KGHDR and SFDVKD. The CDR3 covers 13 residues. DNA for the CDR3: TGTGCCACCAGTGAACCGGGGGGCAATGAGCAGTTCTTC. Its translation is CATSEPGGNEQFF.

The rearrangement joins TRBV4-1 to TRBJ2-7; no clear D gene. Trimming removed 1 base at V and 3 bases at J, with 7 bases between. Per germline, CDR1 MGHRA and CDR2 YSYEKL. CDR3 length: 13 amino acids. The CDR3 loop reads CASSQVASYEQYF. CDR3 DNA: TGCGCCAGCAGCCAAGTGGCCAGCTACGAGCAGTACTTC.

The CDR3, as DNA: TGTGCCATCAGTGAGTCCGATCAGCCCCAGCATTTT. Residues: CAISESDQPQHF. The rearrangement joins TRBV10-3 to TRBJ1-5; D remains ambiguous. V lost 0 bases and J 5 bases, leaving 2 bases between the germline ends. In germline, CDR1 is ENHRY, CDR2 SYGVKD. This CDR3 is built from 12 residues.

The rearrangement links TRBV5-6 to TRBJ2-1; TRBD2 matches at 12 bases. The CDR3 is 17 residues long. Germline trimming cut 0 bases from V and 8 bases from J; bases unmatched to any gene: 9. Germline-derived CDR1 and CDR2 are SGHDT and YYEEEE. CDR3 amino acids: CASSLGLAGGPHDEQFF. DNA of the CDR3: TGTGCCAGCAGCTTGGGGCTAGCGGGAGGGCCTCACGATGAGCAGTTCTTC.

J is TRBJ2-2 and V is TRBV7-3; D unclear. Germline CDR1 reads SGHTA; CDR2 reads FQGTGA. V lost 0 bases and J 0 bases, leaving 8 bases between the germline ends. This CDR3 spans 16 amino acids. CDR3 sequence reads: CASSLTPIANTGELFF. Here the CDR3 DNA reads TGTGCCAGCAGCTTAACCCCCATAGCGAACACCGGGGAGCTGTTTTTT.

The CDR3 loop is CAISGTDEQYF. CDR3 nucleotide sequence: TGTGCCATCAGTGGAACGGACGAGCAGTACTTC. The V and J genes are TRBV10-3 and TRBJ2-7, with D hard to call. Germline CDR1 ENHRY, CDR2 SYGVKD. The CDR3 sequence is 11 residues long. V gave up 4 bases and J gave up 5 bases, with 6 bases separating them.

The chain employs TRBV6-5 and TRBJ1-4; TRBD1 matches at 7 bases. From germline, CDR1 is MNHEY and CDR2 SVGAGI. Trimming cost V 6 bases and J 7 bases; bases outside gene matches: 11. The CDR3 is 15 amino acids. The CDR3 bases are TGTGCCAGCAGCCAACAGGGGAGAAGGGCTGAAAAACTGTTTTTT. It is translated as CASSQQGRRAEKLFF.

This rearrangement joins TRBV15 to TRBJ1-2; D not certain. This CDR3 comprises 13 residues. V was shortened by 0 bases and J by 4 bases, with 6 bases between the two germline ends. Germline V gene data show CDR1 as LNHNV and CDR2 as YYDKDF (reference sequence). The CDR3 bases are TGTGCCACCAGCAGAGATACAACCTATGGCTACACCTTC. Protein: CATSRDTTYGYTF.

The CDR3 DNA is TGTGCCAGCAGGAGGGAAACGGCAGGCTACACCTTC. Its translation is CASRRETAGYTF. V and J are TRBV6-5 and TRBJ1-2; D is unclear. This CDR3 region has 12 residues. CDR1 and CDR2 from the germline V gene are MNHEY and SVGAGI. V was clipped by 6 bases and J by 8 bases, with 13 bases between them.